Below, one T cell receptor (beta chain) is given with its context. Its target is not known. V trimming: 3 bases; J trimming: 5 bases; junction bases outside the gene matches: 4. The CDR3 sequence is 14 residues long. CDR1 is SGHNT and CDR2 is YYREEE in the germline V gene (reference sequence). This table comes from immunoSEQ multiplex PCR, and its TCRdb copy is limited to in-frame clones, with some not included. The data hold millions of clones, with about 92% observed a single time. The sample originates from a study of shared clonotypes between healthy human individuals. Looking at the study overall: Donors had three CD4 naive, three CD4 memory, two CD8 naive and one CD8 memory plate apiece. Study results and limitations: Researchers found naive subsets generally carried larger estimated richness than memory subsets.

The chain links TRBV5-4 to TRBJ2-7, with 11 bases identical to TRBD2. This clonotype was sampled from a man aged 18 to 35 in good health. Some clones in this sample may be carry-over from other donors' samples. Sequencing was performed on naive CD4+ T cells from PBMCs. Documented subset: CD45RA+ positively selected. CDR3 sequence: CASSSLAGVNEQYF. CDR3 nucleotide sequence: TGTGCCAGCAGCTCACTAGCGGGAGTGAACGAGCAGTACTTC.